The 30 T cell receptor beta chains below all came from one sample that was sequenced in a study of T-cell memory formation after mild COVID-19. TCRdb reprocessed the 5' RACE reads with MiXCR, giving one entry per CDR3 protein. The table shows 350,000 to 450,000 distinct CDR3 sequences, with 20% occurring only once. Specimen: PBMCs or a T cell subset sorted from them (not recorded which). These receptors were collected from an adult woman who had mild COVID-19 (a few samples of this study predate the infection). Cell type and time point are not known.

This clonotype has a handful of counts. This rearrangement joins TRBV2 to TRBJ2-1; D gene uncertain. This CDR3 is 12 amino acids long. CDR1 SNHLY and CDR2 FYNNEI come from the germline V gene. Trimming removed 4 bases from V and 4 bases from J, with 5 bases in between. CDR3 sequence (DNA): TGTGCCAGCAGTGCGGATTACAATGAGCAGTTCTTC. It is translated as CASSADYNEQFF.

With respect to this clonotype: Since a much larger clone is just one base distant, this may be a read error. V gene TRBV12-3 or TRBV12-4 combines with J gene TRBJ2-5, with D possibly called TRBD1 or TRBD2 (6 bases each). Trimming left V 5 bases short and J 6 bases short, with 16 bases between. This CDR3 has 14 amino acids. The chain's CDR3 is CASSPDRGRQTQYF. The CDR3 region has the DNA TGTGCCAGCAGTCCCGATCGGGGGCGACAGACCCAGTACTTC.

In nucleotides, the CDR3 is TGTGCCAGCAGGACGGGCCGCGTTGACTATGGCTACACCTTC. Translating it yields CASRTGRVDYGYTF. The gene calls are TRBV12-3 or TRBV12-4 and TRBJ1-2, with D hard to call. The CDR3 is 14 amino acids. V gave up 6 bases and J gave up 3 bases, with 14 bases separating them.

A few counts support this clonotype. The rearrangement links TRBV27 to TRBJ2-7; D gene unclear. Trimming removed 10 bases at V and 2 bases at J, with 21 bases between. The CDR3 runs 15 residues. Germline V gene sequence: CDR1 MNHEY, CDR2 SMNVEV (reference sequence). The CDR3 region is CAIRVGDTYPYEQYF. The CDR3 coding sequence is TGTGCCATCAGAGTGGGCGACACCTACCCCTACGAGCAGTACTTC.

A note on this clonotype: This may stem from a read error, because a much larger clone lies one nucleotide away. The CDR3 DNA reads TGTGCCAGCAGCATAAACAATGAGCAGTTCTTC. It specifies CASSINNEQFF. The rearrangement uses TRBV7-8 and TRBJ2-1; D remains ambiguous. The CDR3 has 11 amino acids. Trimming took off 5 bases at V and 5 bases at J, with 4 bases between the two ends. CDR1 is SGHVS and CDR2 is FQNEAQ in the germline V gene. The variable domain in full, with the rest retrieved from reference TRBV7-8 and TRBJ2-1, is GAGVSQSPRYKVAKRGQDVALRCDPISGHVSLFWYQQALGQGPEFLTYFQNEAQLDKSGLPSDRFFAERPEGSVSTLKIQRTQQEDSAVYLCASSINNEQFFGPGTRLTVL.

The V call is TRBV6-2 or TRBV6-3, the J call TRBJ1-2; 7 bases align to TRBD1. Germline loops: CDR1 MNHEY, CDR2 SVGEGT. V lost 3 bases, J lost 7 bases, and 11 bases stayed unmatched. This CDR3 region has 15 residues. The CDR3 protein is CASSYNWDSVSGYTF. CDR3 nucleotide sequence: TGTGCCAGCAGTTATAATTGGGACAGCGTATCTGGCTACACCTTC.

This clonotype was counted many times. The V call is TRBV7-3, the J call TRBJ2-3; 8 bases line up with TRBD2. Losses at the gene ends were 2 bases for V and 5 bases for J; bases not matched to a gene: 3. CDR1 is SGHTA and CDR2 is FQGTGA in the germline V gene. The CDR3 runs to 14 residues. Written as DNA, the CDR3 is TGTGCCAGCAGCTTAGGGCTAGCGGGAGATACGCAGTATTTT. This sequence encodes CASSLGLAGDTQYF.

CDR3 DNA sequence: TGTGCCAGCAGTGATGACATTCAGTACTTC. Translated: CASSDDIQYF. The chain has TRBV25-1 and TRBJ2-4; D call uncertain. Germline V gene data show CDR1 as MGHDK and CDR2 as SYGVNS. V was cut by 3 bases and J by 8 bases, with 2 bases left in between. This CDR3 spans 10 amino acids.

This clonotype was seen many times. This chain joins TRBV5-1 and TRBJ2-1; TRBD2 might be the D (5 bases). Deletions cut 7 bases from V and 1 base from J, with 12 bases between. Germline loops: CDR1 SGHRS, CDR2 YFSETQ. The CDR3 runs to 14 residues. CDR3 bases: TGCGCCAGCGGCGAGTCGGGATCCTACAATGAGCAGTTCTTC. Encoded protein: CASGESGSYNEQFF.

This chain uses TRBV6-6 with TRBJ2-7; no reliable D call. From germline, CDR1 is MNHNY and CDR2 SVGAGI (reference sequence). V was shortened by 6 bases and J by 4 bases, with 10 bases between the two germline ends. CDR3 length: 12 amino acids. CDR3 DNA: TGTGCCAGCAGCGGCACGCCGTACGAGCAGTACTTC. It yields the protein CASSGTPYEQYF.

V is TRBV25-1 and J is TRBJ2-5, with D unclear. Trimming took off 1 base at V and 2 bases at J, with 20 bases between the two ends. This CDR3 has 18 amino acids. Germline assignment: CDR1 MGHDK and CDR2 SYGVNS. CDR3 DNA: TGTGCCAGCAGTGAATCAGAAGGGATTAGAGACGGGCAAGAGACCCAGTACTTC. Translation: CASSESEGIRDGQETQYF.

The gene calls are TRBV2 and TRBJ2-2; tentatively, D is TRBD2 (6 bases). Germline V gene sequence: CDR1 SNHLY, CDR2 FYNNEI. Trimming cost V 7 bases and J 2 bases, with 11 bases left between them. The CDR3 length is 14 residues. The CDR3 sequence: CASTRDFNTGELFF. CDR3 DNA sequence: TGTGCCAGCACAAGGGACTTTAACACCGGGGAGCTGTTTTTT. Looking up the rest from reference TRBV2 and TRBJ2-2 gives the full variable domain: EPEVTQTPSHQVTQMGQEVILRCVPISNHLYFYWYRQILGQKVEFLVSFYNNEISEKSEIFDDQFSVERPDGSNFTLKIRSTKLEDSAMYFCASTRDFNTGELFFGEGSRLTVL.

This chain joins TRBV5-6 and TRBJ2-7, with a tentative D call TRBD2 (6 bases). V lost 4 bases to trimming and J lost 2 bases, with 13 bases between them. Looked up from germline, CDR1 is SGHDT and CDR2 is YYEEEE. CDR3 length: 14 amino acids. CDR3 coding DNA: TGTGCCAGCAGCCTAGGACTAACAACCTACGAGCAGTACTTC. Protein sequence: CASSLGLTTYEQYF.

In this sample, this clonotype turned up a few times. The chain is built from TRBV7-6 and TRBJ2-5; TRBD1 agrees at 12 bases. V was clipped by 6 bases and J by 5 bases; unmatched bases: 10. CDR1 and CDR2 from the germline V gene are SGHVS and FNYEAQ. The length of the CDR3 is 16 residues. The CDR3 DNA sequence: TGTGCCAGCAGGCCCGGGACAGGGGGCTCCGGGGAGACCCAGTACTTC. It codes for CASRPGTGGSGETQYF.

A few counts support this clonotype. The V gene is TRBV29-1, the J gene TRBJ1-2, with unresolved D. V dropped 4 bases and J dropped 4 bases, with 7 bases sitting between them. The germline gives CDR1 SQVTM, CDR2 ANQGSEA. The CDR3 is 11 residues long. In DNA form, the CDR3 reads TGCAGCGTTGTATGGAGCTATGGCTACACCTTC. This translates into CSVVWSYGYTF.

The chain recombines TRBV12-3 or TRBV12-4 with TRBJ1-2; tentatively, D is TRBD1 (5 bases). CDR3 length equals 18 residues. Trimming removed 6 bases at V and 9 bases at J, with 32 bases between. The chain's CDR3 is CASRPPEGSPGSWTSYTF. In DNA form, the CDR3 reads TGTGCCAGCAGACCCCCGGAAGGAAGCCCAGGGAGCTGGACCAGCTACACCTTC.

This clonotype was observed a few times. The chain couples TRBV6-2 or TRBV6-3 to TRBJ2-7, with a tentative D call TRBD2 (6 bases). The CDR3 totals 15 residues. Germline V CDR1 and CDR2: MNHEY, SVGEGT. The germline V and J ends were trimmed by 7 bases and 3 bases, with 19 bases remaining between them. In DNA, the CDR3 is TGTGCCAGCAACAAACGGCAGGAGGGGCTCTACGAGCAGTACTTC. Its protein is CASNKRQEGLYEQYF.

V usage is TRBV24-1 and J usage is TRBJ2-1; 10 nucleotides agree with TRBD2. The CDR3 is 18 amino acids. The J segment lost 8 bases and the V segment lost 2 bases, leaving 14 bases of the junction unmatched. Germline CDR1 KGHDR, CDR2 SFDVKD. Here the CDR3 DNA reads TGTGCCACCAGTGATTCCAGCGGGAGGGCCCATTCATCGGATGAGCAGTTCTTC. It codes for CATSDSSGRAHSSDEQFF.

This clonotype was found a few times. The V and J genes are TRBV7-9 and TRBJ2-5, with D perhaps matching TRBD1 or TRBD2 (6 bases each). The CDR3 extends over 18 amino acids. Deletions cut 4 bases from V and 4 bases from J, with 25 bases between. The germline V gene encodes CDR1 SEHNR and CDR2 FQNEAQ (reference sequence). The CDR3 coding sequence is TGTGCCAGCAGCTCGGGGGACATAGGGCATAGAAGCAGAGAGACCCAGTACTTC. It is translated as CASSSGDIGHRSRETQYF.

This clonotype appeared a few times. The CDR3 spells CASTTPGSNYEQYF. The DNA for the CDR3 is TGTGCCAGCACCACCCCCGGGTCGAATTACGAGCAGTACTTC. The chain uses TRBV2 and TRBJ2-7; D ambiguous. The CDR3 runs 14 residues. Deletions cut 7 bases from V and 4 bases from J, with 17 bases between. Per germline, CDR1 SNHLY and CDR2 FYNNEI. Together with reference TRBV2 and TRBJ2-7, the CDR3 gives the full variable domain: EPEVTQTPSHQVTQMGQEVILRCVPISNHLYFYWYRQILGQKVEFLVSFYNNEISEKSEIFDDQFSVERPDGSNFTLKIRSTKLEDSAMYFCASTTPGSNYEQYFGPGTRLTVT.

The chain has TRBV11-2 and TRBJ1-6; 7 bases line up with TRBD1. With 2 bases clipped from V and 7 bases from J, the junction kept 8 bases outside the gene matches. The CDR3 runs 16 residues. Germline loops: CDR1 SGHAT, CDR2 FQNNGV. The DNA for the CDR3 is TGTGCCAGCAGCTTACTGACAGGGTTTCTGAATTCACCCCTCCACTTT. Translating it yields CASSLLTGFLNSPLHF.

This CDR3 reads CSVHSTDAETQYF. The CDR3 nucleotides are TGCAGCGTTCACTCGACAGACGCAGAGACCCAGTACTTC. The V and J genes are TRBV29-1 and TRBJ2-5; tentative D call: TRBD1 (5 bases). The CDR3 has 13 residues. CDR1 is SQVTM, CDR2 ANQGSEA, per germline. Trimming stripped 5 bases from V and 4 bases from J, with 14 bases between.

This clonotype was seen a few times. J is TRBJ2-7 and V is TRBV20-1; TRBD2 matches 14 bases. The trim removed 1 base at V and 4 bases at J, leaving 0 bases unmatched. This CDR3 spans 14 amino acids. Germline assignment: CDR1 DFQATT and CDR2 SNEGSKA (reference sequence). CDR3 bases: TGCAGTGCTAGAGGACTAGCGGGGGGGTACGAGCAGTACTTC. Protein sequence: CSARGLAGGYEQYF.

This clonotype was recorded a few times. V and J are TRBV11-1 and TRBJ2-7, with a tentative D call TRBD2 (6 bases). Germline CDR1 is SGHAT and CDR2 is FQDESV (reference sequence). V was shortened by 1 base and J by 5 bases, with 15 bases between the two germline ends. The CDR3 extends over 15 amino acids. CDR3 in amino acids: CASSLDRGAGNEQYF. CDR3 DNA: TGTGCCAGCAGCTTAGACCGCGGGGCAGGGAACGAGCAGTACTTC.

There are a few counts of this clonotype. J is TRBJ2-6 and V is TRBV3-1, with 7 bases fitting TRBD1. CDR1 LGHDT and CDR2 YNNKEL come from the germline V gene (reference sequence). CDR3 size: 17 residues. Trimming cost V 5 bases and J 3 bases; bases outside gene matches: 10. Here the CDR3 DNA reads TGTGCCAGCAGCTCCGAATTGACAGGGTTTGGGGCCAACGTCCTGACTTTC. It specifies CASSSELTGFGANVLTF.

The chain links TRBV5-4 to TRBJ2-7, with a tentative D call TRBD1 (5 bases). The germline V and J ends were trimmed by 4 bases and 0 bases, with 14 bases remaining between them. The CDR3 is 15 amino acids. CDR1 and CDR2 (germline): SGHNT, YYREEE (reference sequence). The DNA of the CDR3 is TGTGCCAGCAGCCAAGGGCAGGGCATCTCCTACGAGCAGTACTTC. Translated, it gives CASSQGQGISYEQYF.

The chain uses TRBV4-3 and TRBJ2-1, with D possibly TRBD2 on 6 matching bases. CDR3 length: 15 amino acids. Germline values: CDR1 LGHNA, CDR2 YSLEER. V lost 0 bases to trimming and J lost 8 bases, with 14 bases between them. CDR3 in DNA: TGCGCCAGCAGCCAAGAGGCCCAGGCTAGCGATGAGCAGTTCTTC. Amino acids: CASSQEAQASDEQFF.

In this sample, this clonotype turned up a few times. DNA of the CDR3: TGTGCCAGCAGCTTAGTATTCGGGGGGCCGAACACCGGGGAGCTGTTTTTT. Translating gives CASSLVFGGPNTGELFF. The chain combines TRBV7-2 with TRBJ2-2, with TRBD2 as a possible D gene (7 bases). V was cut by 1 base and J by 0 bases, with 12 bases left in between. The CDR3 sequence is 17 residues long. Looked up from germline, CDR1 is SGHTA and CDR2 is FQGNSA.

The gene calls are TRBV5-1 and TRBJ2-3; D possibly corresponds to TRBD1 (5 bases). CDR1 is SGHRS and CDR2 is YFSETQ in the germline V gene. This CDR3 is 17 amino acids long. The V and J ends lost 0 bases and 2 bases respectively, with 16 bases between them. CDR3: CASSLALTSGITDTQYF. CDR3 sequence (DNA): TGCGCCAGCAGCTTGGCTTTGACGTCAGGGATCACAGATACGCAGTATTTT.

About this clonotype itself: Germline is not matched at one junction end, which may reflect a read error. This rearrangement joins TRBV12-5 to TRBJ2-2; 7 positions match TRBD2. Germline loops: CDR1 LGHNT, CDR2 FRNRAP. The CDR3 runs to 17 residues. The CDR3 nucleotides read TGTGCTAGTGGTTTGTCTCCGCCGCGGGGGAGGCCCGGGGAGATGTTTTTT. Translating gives CASGLSPPRGRPGEMFF.